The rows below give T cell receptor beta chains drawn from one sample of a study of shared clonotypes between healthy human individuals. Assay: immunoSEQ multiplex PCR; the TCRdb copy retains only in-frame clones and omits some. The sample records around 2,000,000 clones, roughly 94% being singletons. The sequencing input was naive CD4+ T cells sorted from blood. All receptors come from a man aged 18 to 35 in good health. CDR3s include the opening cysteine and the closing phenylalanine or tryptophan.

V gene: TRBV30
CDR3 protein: CAWSETGEGGYTF

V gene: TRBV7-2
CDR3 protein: CASSLATASAENIQYF

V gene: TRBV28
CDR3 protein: CASINGGGSYNQPQHF

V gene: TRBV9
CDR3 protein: CASSVAPQPNTEAFF

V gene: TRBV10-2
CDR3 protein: CASSDGGAQYF

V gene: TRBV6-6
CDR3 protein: CASSPKQGKTYEQYF

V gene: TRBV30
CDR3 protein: CAWILHGWANNSPLHF

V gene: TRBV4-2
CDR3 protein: CASSQVASGAGRDNEQFF

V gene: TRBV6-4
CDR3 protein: CASNLSEAQYF

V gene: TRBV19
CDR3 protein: CASSDQTGSSYEQYF

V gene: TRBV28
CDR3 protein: CASGRGQPQHF

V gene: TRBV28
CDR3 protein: CASSLLGNEQYF

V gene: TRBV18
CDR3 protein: CASSSTSSYNEQFF

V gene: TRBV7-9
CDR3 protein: CASSLSGTEVNYEQYF

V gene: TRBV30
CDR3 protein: CAWSGTSLDTQYF

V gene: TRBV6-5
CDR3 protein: CASSISVSGSYEQYF

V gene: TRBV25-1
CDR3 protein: CASSSISAIRSTDTQYF

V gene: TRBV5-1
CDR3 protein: CASTQEGAGGRNEQFF

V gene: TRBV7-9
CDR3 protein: CASSLAASGTETQYF

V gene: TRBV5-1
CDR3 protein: CASSQDGIFNQPQHF

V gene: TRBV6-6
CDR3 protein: CASRGTSGPTYEQYF

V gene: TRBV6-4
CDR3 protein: CASSREGGSSYEQYF

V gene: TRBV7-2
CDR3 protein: CASSQDRQLPEAFF

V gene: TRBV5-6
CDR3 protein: CASSAQSSGANVLTF